The TCR beta chain under discussion was sequenced for a study of T cell changes during pregnancy in multiple sclerosis. Assay used: immunoSEQ multiplex PCR; TCRdb lists only in-frame clones, some missing. The data show about 69,000 clones, with about nine tenths seen just once and roughly 1.4% held by the top ten. The germline V gene has CDR1 SGHRS and CDR2 YFSETQ. The length of the CDR3 is 18 residues. V trimming: 1 base; J trimming: 0 bases; junction bases outside the gene matches: 12. Here the sequenced sample was peripheral blood, taken in the third trimester of pregnancy. The chain carries TRBV5-1 and TRBJ2-7; 8 nucleotides line up with TRBD2. The TCR was taken from a female donor with multiple sclerosis, enrolled in a pregnancy study. The CDR3 sequence is CASSLWAQAGGASYEQYF. The CDR3, as DNA: TGCGCCAGCAGCTTGTGGGCCCAAGCCGGGGGGGCCTCCTACGAGCAGTACTTC.